This entry lists 8 T cell receptor beta chains sequenced from one sample in a study of blood T cell repertoires in COVID-19. The method was immunoSEQ multiplex PCR; TCRdb's version includes in-frame clones alone and lacks a portion of them. The sample yields approximately 140,000 clones, under 85% seen once. Sequences were obtained from peripheral blood. These receptors were collected from a human donor in a cohort sampled during active COVID-19.

The chain combines TRBV4-1 with TRBJ2-2; weak D call: TRBD1 (5 bases). Germline V gene lookup returns CDR1 MGHRA and CDR2 YSYEKL. CDR3 length equals 15 residues. Trimming took off 0 bases at V and 5 bases at J, with 10 bases between the two ends. The CDR3 loop reads CASSQEGHKTGELFF. Written as DNA, the CDR3 is TGCGCCAGCAGCCAAGAAGGACACAAAACCGGGGAGCTGTTTTTT.

The chain combines TRBV5-1 with TRBJ1-2; TRBD1 matches 7 bases. Germline V gene sequence: CDR1 SGHRS, CDR2 YFSETQ. The CDR3 runs to 13 residues. V trimming: 4 bases; J trimming: 4 bases; junction bases outside the gene matches: 4. As DNA, the CDR3 is TGCGCCAGCAGCCTGGGACAGAGCTATGGCTACACCTTC. Amino acids: CASSLGQSYGYTF.

The rearrangement links TRBV11-1 to TRBJ2-7, with 7 bases fitting TRBD1. V lost 10 bases to trimming and J lost 4 bases; unmatched junction nucleotides: 10. The germline V gene has CDR1 SGHAT and CDR2 FQDESV (reference sequence). CDR3 length equals 13 residues. CDR3: CATSRDRQYEQYF. The CDR3 bases are TGTGCCACTTCCCGGGACAGACAATACGAGCAGTACTTC. Based on the CDR3 plus reference TRBV11-1 and TRBJ2-7, the full variable domain is EAEVAQSPRYKITEKSQAVAFWCDPISGHATLYWYRQILGQGPELLVQFQDESVVDDSQLPKDRFSAERLKGVDSTLKIQPAELGDSAMYLCATSRDRQYEQYFGPGTRLTVT.

The genes are TRBV30 and TRBJ1-5; TRBD1 matches 9 bases. Germline V gives CDR1 GTSNPN, CDR2 SVGIG (reference sequence). There are 17 residues in the CDR3. V gave up 0 bases and J gave up 4 bases; unmatched junction bases: 10. CDR3 in amino acids: CAWSVAGTGFGNQPQHF. In DNA form, the CDR3 reads TGTGCCTGGAGTGTAGCCGGGACAGGGTTCGGAAATCAGCCCCAGCATTTT.

The rearrangement uses TRBV6-5 and TRBJ2-2; D is unclear. The germline V gene has CDR1 MNHEY and CDR2 SVGAGI. CDR3 length: 13 amino acids. The V and J ends lost 5 bases and 3 bases respectively, with 7 bases between them. This CDR3 is CASSQAHTGELFF. The DNA of the CDR3 is TGTGCCAGCAGTCAGGCACACACCGGGGAGCTGTTTTTT.

The V gene is TRBV4-3, the J gene TRBJ1-4; 7 nucleotides agree with TRBD1. The CDR3 length is 16 residues. V gave up 5 bases and J gave up 7 bases; unmatched junction bases: 13. Germline values: CDR1 LGHNA, CDR2 YSLEER. Here the CDR3 reads CASSAVPGGAREKLFF. The CDR3 DNA reads as TGCGCCAGCAGCGCGGTCCCAGGGGGAGCCCGTGAAAAACTGTTTTTT.

This clone was seen only once. This sequence joins TRBV2 and TRBJ2-2; D remains ambiguous. V was pared by 8 bases and J by 4 bases, with 14 bases between. In germline, CDR1 is SNHLY, CDR2 FYNNEI. This CDR3 has 14 residues. This chain's CDR3 is CASARLASTGELFF. For the CDR3, the DNA is TGTGCCAGCGCGAGACTGGCGAGCACCGGGGAGCTGTTTTTT. Drawing the rest from reference TRBV2 and TRBJ2-2, the complete variable domain is EPEVTQTPSHQVTQMGQEVILRCVPISNHLYFYWYRQILGQKVEFLVSFYNNEISEKSEIFDDQFSVERPDGSNFTLKIRSTKLEDSAMYFCASARLASTGELFFGEGSRLTVL.

The rearrangement uses TRBV2 and TRBJ2-1; TRBD2 matches 8 bases. From germline, CDR1 is SNHLY and CDR2 FYNNEI. This CDR3 is built from 15 residues. The trim removed 9 bases at V and 8 bases at J, leaving 15 bases unmatched. CDR3 loop: CASFSRGLEVDEQFF. The CDR3 DNA reads TGTGCCAGTTTTTCCCGGGGACTAGAAGTTGATGAGCAGTTCTTC.